These 26 T cell receptor beta chains were sequenced from one sample in a study of beta chain features in type 1 diabetes. The sequenced template was cDNA made from the entire isolated RNA. Profiled with immunoSEQ multiplex PCR; TCRdb holds only in-frame clones, not every one. The data show roughly 400,000 clones, with about 15% seen just once and 0.03% to 0.04% held by the top ten. Sequencing was done on a sample of naive CD4+ T cells from blood. These receptors were obtained from a man aged 30 to 45 in good health.

A few counts support this clone. The chain is built from TRBV5-4 and TRBJ2-4; 11 nucleotides align to TRBD2. CDR1 and CDR2 (germline): SGHNT, YYREEE (reference sequence). The CDR3 sequence is 16 residues long. The V gene end was trimmed by 3 bases and the J gene end by 2 bases; junction bases not matched to a gene: 4. CDR3 bases: TGTGCCAGCAGCTCCACTAGCGGGAGTACCAAAAACATTCAGTACTTC. Translation gives CASSSTSGSTKNIQYF.

The chain links TRBV7-2 to TRBJ2-3, with TRBD2 matching over 14 bases. The CDR3 length is 16 residues. Germline V gene lookup returns CDR1 SGHTA and CDR2 FQGNSA. J gave up 8 bases and V 5 bases, and 9 bases lay outside the gene matches. Here the CDR3 reads CASSPRGLAGVGTQYF. The DNA of the CDR3 is TGTGCCAGCAGCCCCCGGGGACTAGCGGGGGTCGGTACGCAGTATTTT.

Details on this clone: The same CDR3 also results from other DNA sequences found in this sample. The rearrangement links TRBV18 to TRBJ2-5, with D possibly being TRBD1 or TRBD2 (5 bases each). Germline CDR1 is KGHSH and CDR2 is LQKENI. Trimming took off 0 bases at V and 2 bases at J, with 7 bases between the two ends. The CDR3 sequence is 14 residues long. CDR3: CASSPPGAQETQYF. CDR3 bases: TGTGCCAGCTCACCACCCGGGGCTCAAGAGACCCAGTACTTC.

The CDR3 sequence is CASSTWLSRTEQETQYF. CDR3 DNA: TGTGCCAGTAGTACCTGGTTGTCTCGGACAGAACAAGAGACCCAGTACTTC. The chain combines TRBV19 with TRBJ2-5, with a tentative D call TRBD1 (6 bases). V was clipped by 4 bases and J by 2 bases, with 20 bases between them. Germline V gene sequence: CDR1 LNHDA, CDR2 SQIVND (reference sequence). The CDR3 is 17 residues long.

V is TRBV21-1 and J is TRBJ2-7; the table assigns TRBD2, which was not confirmed against the DNA. TRBV21-1 is flagged as a pseudogene. The CDR3 is 16 amino acids. The CDR3 loop is CASTQSSGGPAYEQYF. The CDR3 coding sequence is TGTGCCAGCACCCAGTCTAGCGGGGGGCCGGCCTACGAGCAGTACTTC.

This chain connects TRBV12-5 to TRBJ2-1; D is unresolved. V gave up 4 bases and J gave up 6 bases, with 10 bases separating them. Germline V lookup: CDR1 LGHNT, CDR2 FRNRAP. This CDR3 spans 13 amino acids. CDR3 DNA: TGTGCTAGTGGTTCCCTTAAGGGCAATGAGCAGTTCTTC. Protein product: CASGSLKGNEQFF.

This clone has more than one count but fewer than ten. The rearrangement joins TRBV2 to TRBJ1-1; D remains ambiguous. The CDR3 is 13 amino acids. From germline, CDR1 is SNHLY and CDR2 FYNNEI. V was trimmed by 4 bases and J by 0 bases, leaving 6 bases between them. CDR3 in amino acids: CASSALLNTEAFF. The CDR3 region has the DNA TGTGCCAGCAGTGCCTTATTGAACACTGAAGCTTTCTTT.

The chain is built from TRBV6-5 and TRBJ2-7; possible D gene TRBD1, 6 bases. Deletions cut 6 bases from V and 5 bases from J, with 14 bases between. The CDR3 length is 13 residues. The germline V gene encodes CDR1 MNHEY and CDR2 SVGAGI. The CDR3 bases are TGTGCCAGCAGCAGAACAGGGCTCCACGAGCAGTACGTC. Amino acid sequence: CASSRTGLHEQYV.

This sequence joins TRBV29-1 and TRBJ2-3; D unresolved. The V gene's germline CDR1 is SQVTM and CDR2 ANQGSEA. V was cut by 7 bases and J by 0 bases, with 14 bases left in between. CDR3 size: 14 residues. The CDR3 reads CSESPRLSTDTQYF. The CDR3 DNA sequence: TGCAGCGAGTCCCCCAGGCTAAGCACAGATACGCAGTATTTT.

The gene calls are TRBV9 and TRBJ2-5; tentative D call: TRBD2 (5 bases). V was clipped by 7 bases and J by 4 bases, with 17 bases between them. There are 14 residues in the CDR3. Looked up from germline, CDR1 is SGDLS and CDR2 is YYNGEE. CDR3 protein: CASASREGLETQYF. The CDR3 DNA sequence: TGTGCCAGCGCCTCCCGGGAAGGGTTAGAGACCCAGTACTTC.

This clone has more than one count but fewer than ten. This chain joins TRBV29-1 and TRBJ2-1; D possibly corresponds to TRBD1 (7 bases). The ends were cut back, 6 bases at V and 6 bases at J, with 18 bases in the middle. Germline CDR1 SQVTM, CDR2 ANQGSEA. The CDR3 runs 14 residues. CDR3 in DNA: TGCAGCGTGACCAGGGGGGCCCTCGTCAATGAGCAGTTCTTC. Amino acid sequence: CSVTRGALVNEQFF.

The V gene is TRBV2, the J gene TRBJ1-2, with 8 bases matching TRBD1. CDR3 length: 15 residues. Germline V gives CDR1 SNHLY, CDR2 FYNNEI. After removal of 4 bases from V and 4 bases from J, the junction contained 8 bases not matched to a gene. The CDR3: CASSVRTTGGYGYTF. As DNA, the CDR3 is TGTGCCAGCAGTGTCCGAACTACAGGGGGCTATGGCTACACCTTC.

The chain joins TRBV6-5 to TRBJ1-2; perhaps TRBD1 as D (5 bases). The V end lost 6 bases, the J end lost 5 bases, and 13 bases lay between the germline ends. Germline lookup yields CDR1 MNHEY and CDR2 SVGAGI. CDR3 length: 13 amino acids. CDR3 sequence: CASSRYRSYGYTF. DNA of the CDR3: TGTGCCAGCAGCCGATACAGGAGTTATGGCTACACCTTC.

This clone has a handful of counts. V is TRBV7-9 and J is TRBJ2-1; 7 nucleotides agree with TRBD2. Germline loops: CDR1 SEHNR, CDR2 FQNEAQ (reference sequence). This CDR3 is built from 14 residues. Trimming took 11 bases from V and 3 from J; bases not matched to a gene: 10. CDR3 in amino acids: CAYSGLAVYNEQFF. CDR3 nucleotide sequence: TGTGCCTACTCAGGGCTAGCGGTCTACAATGAGCAGTTCTTC.

The V and J genes are TRBV29-1 and TRBJ1-2, with D uncertain. Trimming left V 4 bases short and J 4 bases short, with 19 bases between. The CDR3 loop spans 15 amino acids. Germline values: CDR1 SQVTM, CDR2 ANQGSEA. The CDR3 nucleotides read TGCAGCGTTGGCCCGGGGTCCATCGATCTCTATGGCTACACCTTC. This encodes CSVGPGSIDLYGYTF.

V is TRBV27 and J is TRBJ2-5, with TRBD2 matching over 10 bases. Germline values: CDR1 MNHEY, CDR2 SMNVEV (reference sequence). V shed 10 bases, J shed 2 bases, and the junction held 10 bases outside the gene matches. The CDR3 runs 15 residues. In nucleotides, the CDR3 is TGTGCCATCAGAGGGACTAGCGAGTATCAAGAGACCCAGTACTTC. It is translated as CAIRGTSEYQETQYF.

This clone was recorded a few times. The chain links TRBV14 to TRBJ2-1, with TRBD2 matching over 7 bases. The CDR3 has 16 residues. Germline-derived CDR1 and CDR2 are SGHDN and FVKESK. Trimming at V came to 1 base and at J to 6 bases, leaving 9 bases not matched to a gene. CDR3 nucleotides: TGTGCCAGCAGCCAAGTTGGGGGAGGGCCCCCCAATGAGCAGTTCTTC. It encodes CASSQVGGGPPNEQFF. Looking up the rest from reference TRBV14 and TRBJ2-1 gives the full variable domain: EAGVTQFPSHSVIEKGQTVTLRCDPISGHDNLYWYRRVMGKEIKFLLHFVKESKQDESGMPNNRFLAERTGGTYSTLKVQPAELEDSGVYFCASSQVGGGPPNEQFFGPGTRLTVL.

The genes are TRBV30 and TRBJ2-1, with unresolved D. The CDR3 is 13 residues long. V was cut by 7 bases and J by 9 bases, with 19 bases left in between. Germline V gives CDR1 GTSNPN, CDR2 SVGIG (reference sequence). CDR3 region: CAYWPPSPSEQFF. The CDR3, as DNA: TGTGCCTATTGGCCCCCCAGCCCCAGTGAGCAGTTCTTC. Full variable domain (remainder filled in from reference TRBV30 and TRBJ2-1): SQTIHQWPATLVQPVGSPLSLECTVEGTSNPNLYWYRQAAGRGLQLLFYSVGIGQISSEVPQNLSASRPQDRQFILSSKKLLLSDSGFYLCAYWPPSPSEQFFGPGTRLTVL.

V usage is TRBV7-2 and J usage is TRBJ2-5; 7 nucleotides line up with TRBD1. Germline V gene lookup returns CDR1 SGHTA and CDR2 FQGNSA. J was trimmed by 4 bases and V by 1 base; bases with no gene match: 15. This CDR3 has 18 residues. The DNA of the CDR3 is TGTGCCAGCAGCTTAGTCATGGCCGGGACAGCAGAAGGAGAGACCCAGTACTTC. Protein sequence: CASSLVMAGTAEGETQYF.

The chain employs TRBV16 and TRBJ2-7; D uncertain. CDR1 and CDR2 (germline): KGHSY, FQNENV. V lost 5 bases to trimming and J lost 2 bases, with 13 bases between them. There are 14 residues in the CDR3. This CDR3 reads CASSSWTATYEQYF. The CDR3 region has the DNA TGTGCCAGCAGCTCCTGGACGGCTACCTACGAGCAGTACTTC. The whole variable domain, remainder taken from reference TRBV16 and TRBJ2-7, is GEEVAQTPKHLVRGEGQKAKLYCAPIKGHSYVFWYQQVLKNEFKFLISFQNENVFDETGMPKERFSAKCLPNSPCSLEIQATKLEDSAVYFCASSSWTATYEQYFGPGTRLTVT.

The rearrangement links TRBV5-4 to TRBJ1-2, with 9 bases identical to TRBD1. This CDR3 has 15 residues. The germline V gene has CDR1 SGHNT and CDR2 YYREEE (reference sequence). V lost 2 bases and J lost 8; bases outside the gene matches: 10. The DNA of the CDR3 is TGTGCCAGCAGCTTTCGGACAGGGGCGAGGTCCGGCTACACCTTC. This gives the protein CASSFRTGARSGYTF.

This clone was found a few times. V gene TRBV7-9 combines with J gene TRBJ1-5; D is unresolved. Germline values: CDR1 SEHNR, CDR2 FQNEAQ (reference sequence). Trimming pared 5 bases from V and 4 bases from J, leaving 9 bases between. The CDR3 has 13 amino acids. CDR3 nucleotide sequence: TGTGCCAGCAGCGGGCAGCGAAATCAGCCCCAGCATTTT. This encodes CASSGQRNQPQHF.

The chain has TRBV27 and TRBJ1-4, with D unclear. Per germline, CDR1 MNHEY and CDR2 SMNVEV (reference sequence). V was trimmed by 2 bases and J by 7 bases, leaving 8 bases between them. This CDR3 has 13 amino acids. CDR3 region: CASSLELGEKLFF. For the CDR3, the DNA is TGTGCCAGCAGTTTAGAACTAGGTGAAAAACTGTTTTTT.

The sample holds a few counts of this clone. This chain links TRBV11-3 with TRBJ2-1; 7 nucleotides align to TRBD2. V was pared by 6 bases and J by 2 bases, with 4 bases of the junction left unmatched. Germline-derived CDR1 and CDR2 are SGHNT and YENEEA. CDR3 length equals 14 residues. The CDR3 sequence is CASSQGLTYNEQFF. CDR3 DNA: TGTGCCAGCAGTCAGGGACTAACCTACAATGAGCAGTTCTTC.

This clone was seen a handful of times. Other DNA sequences of this sample code for an identical CDR3. The chain recombines TRBV7-2 with TRBJ2-5; D is uncertain. Between the trimmed V and J ends, which lost 6 bases and 5 bases, there was a span of 13 bases. Germline values: CDR1 SGHTA, CDR2 FQGNSA. The CDR3 runs 13 residues. The DNA for the CDR3 is TGTGCCAGCAGTATCAATTCGGTGGAGACCCAGTACTTC. Protein sequence: CASSINSVETQYF.

This clone was picked up a small number of times. The chain recombines TRBV11-2 with TRBJ1-2, with D possibly matching TRBD1 (6 bases). The V end was cut by 5 bases, the J end by 4 bases, with 14 bases between. This CDR3 has 14 amino acids. Germline V gene sequence: CDR1 SGHAT, CDR2 FQNNGV. The CDR3 nucleotides read TGTGCCAGCAGCCCGAGGGGGATCCTCTATGGCTACACCTTC. This codes for CASSPRGILYGYTF.